The 5 T cell receptor beta chains reported below all come from one sample, sequenced in a study of T cells of healthy individuals. TCRdb processed the 5' RACE reads anew with MiXCR; each CDR3 protein has one entry. Altogether around 90,000 distinct CDR3 sequences are present, approximately 4.7% being singletons, with the ten largest covering 7.5%. These receptors all stem from a female donor in good health.

This clonotype was counted ten times or more. This sequence joins TRBV11-2 and TRBJ2-7; the D gene is possibly TRBD1 (5 bases). The germline V and J ends were trimmed by 3 bases and 6 bases, with 21 bases remaining between them. Germline V lookup: CDR1 SGHAT, CDR2 FQNNGV. The CDR3 runs to 16 residues. CDR3 DNA sequence: TGTGCCAGCAGCTTGCCAGGGCGATCGGCTCCGGGCGAGCAGTACTTC. This sequence encodes CASSLPGRSAPGEQYF.

This clonotype was observed many times. The V call is TRBV4-1, the J call TRBJ1-2; D is uncertain. The CDR3 is 14 amino acids. Germline lookup yields CDR1 MGHRA and CDR2 YSYEKL. V was trimmed by 0 bases and J by 2 bases, leaving 7 bases between them. The CDR3 spells CASSQDKGNYGYTF. In DNA, the CDR3 is TGCGCCAGCAGCCAAGATAAGGGCAACTATGGCTACACCTTC.

This clonotype was found many times. This rearrangement joins TRBV18 to TRBJ2-6; 8 bases line up with TRBD1. There are 18 residues in the CDR3. Per germline, CDR1 KGHSH and CDR2 LQKENI. The J segment lost 4 bases and the V segment lost 1 base, leaving 9 bases of the junction unmatched. The CDR3 bases are TGTGCCAGCTCACCACGAGGACAGGGTATATCCGGGGCCAACGTCCTGACTTTC. Translation: CASSPRGQGISGANVLTF. Combining the CDR3 with reference TRBV18 and TRBJ2-6 gives the whole variable domain NAGVMQNPRHLVRRRGQEARLRCSPMKGHSHVYWYRQLPEEGLKFMVYLQKENIIDESGMPKERFSAEFPKEGPSILRIQQVVRGDSAAYFCASSPRGQGISGANVLTFGAGSRLTVL.

This clonotype was detected ten times or more. The V call is TRBV11-3, the J call TRBJ2-1; tentatively, D is TRBD2 (5 bases). Germline V gene data show CDR1 as SGHNT and CDR2 as YENEEA. Trimming cost V 5 bases and J 9 bases, with 14 bases left between them. The CDR3 covers 13 residues. This chain's CDR3 is CASSARAEVEQFF. DNA for the CDR3: TGTGCCAGCAGCGCCCGCGCGGAGGTTGAGCAGTTCTTC.

In its sample, this clonotype was seen many times. This chain connects TRBV28 to TRBJ2-1; 11 nucleotides align to TRBD2. The CDR3 covers 20 residues. The germline CDR1 and CDR2 sequences are MDHEN and SYDVKM. The V gene end was trimmed by 3 bases and the J gene end by 0 bases; junction bases not matched to a gene: 13. The CDR3: CASSFALTSGVLSSYNEQFF. The CDR3 bases are TGTGCCAGCAGTTTCGCCTTGACTAGCGGGGTTTTGAGCTCCTACAATGAGCAGTTCTTC.